The T cell receptor beta chain described here comes from a study of cytomegalovirus exposure and HLA in healthy donors. Amplification used 60 Vbeta primers and 13 Jbeta primers. Sequencing used immunoSEQ multiplex PCR; TCRdb keeps in-frame clones, though not all of them. In the table there are roughly 120,000 clones, approximately 74% of which are singletons. Germline CDR1 LNHDA, CDR2 SQIVND (reference sequence). The CDR3 has 15 residues. Trimming took 3 bases from V and 8 from J, leaving 16 bases between them. The chain links TRBV19 to TRBJ2-2, with TRBD2 as a possible D gene (6 bases). The sequence was obtained from a woman aged 45 to 65 in good health and CMV-seropositive. The sequencing input was PBMCs. The CDR3 region has the DNA TGTGCCAGTAGTATGCCGGGACTTAGGTTAGGGGAGCTGTTTTTT. Translation gives CASSMPGLRLGELFF. Supplemented by reference TRBV19 and TRBJ2-2, the full variable domain reads DGGITQSPKYLFRKEGQNVTLSCEQNLNHDAMYWYRQDPGQGLRLIYYSQIVNDFQKGDIAEGYSVSREKKESFPLTVTSAQKNPTAFYLCASSMPGLRLGELFFGEGSRLTVL.